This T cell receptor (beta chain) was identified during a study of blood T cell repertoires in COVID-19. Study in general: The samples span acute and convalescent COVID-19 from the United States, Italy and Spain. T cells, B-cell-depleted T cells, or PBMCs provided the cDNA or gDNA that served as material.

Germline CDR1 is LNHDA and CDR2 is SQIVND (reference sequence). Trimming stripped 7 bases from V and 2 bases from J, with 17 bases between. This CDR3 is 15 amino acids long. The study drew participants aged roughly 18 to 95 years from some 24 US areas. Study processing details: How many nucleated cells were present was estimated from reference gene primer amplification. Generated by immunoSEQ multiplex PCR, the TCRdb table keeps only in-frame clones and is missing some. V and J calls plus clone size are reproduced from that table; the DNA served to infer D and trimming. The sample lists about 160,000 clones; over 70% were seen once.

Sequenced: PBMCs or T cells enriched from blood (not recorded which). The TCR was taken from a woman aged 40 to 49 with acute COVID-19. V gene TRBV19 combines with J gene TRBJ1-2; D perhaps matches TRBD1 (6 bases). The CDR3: CASTRGGATNYGYTF. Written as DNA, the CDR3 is TGTGCCAGTACGAGGGGGGGAGCCACAAACTATGGCTACACCTTC.